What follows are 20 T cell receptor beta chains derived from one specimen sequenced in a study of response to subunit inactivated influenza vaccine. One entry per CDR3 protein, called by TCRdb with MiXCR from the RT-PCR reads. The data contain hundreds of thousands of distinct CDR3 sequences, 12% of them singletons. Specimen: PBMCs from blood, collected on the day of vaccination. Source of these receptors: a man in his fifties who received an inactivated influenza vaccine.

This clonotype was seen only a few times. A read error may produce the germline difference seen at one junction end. CDR3 region: CASSLSGYEQLFF. Written as DNA, the CDR3 is TGTGCCAGCAGCCTTTCAGGATATGAACAACTGTTTTTT. The gene calls are TRBV7-9 and TRBJ1-4, with unresolved D. The CDR3 is 13 amino acids. The V gene's germline CDR1 is SEHNR and CDR2 FQNEAQ (reference sequence).

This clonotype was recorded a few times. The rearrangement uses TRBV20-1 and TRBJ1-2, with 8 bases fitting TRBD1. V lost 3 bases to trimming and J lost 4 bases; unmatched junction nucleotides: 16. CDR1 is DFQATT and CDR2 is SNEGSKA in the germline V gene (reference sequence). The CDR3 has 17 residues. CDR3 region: CSASGRDRSTLFYGYTF. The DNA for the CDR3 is TGCAGTGCTAGTGGTCGGGACAGGAGTACCCTCTTCTATGGCTACACCTTC.

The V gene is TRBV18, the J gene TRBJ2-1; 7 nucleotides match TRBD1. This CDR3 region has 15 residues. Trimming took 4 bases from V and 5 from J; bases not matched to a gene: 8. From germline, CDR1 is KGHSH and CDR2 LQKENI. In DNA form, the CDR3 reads TGTGCCAGCTCACAAACCGGGACAGCCAACAATGAGCAGTTCTTC. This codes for CASSQTGTANNEQFF.

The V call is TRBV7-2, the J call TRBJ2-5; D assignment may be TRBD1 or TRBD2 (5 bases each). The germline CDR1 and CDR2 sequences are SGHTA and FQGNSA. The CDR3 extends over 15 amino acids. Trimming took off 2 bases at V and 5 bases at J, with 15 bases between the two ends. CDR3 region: CASSLTHPGRETQYF. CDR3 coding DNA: TGTGCCAGCAGCTTAACCCATCCGGGGCGGGAGACCCAGTACTTC.

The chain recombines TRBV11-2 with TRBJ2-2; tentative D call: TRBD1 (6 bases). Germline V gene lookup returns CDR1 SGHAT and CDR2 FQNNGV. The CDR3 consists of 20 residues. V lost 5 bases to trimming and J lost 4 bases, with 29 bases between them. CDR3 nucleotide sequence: TGTGCCAGCAGCCCGTTTCCCCTACGGACAGACCAACTCCTCACCGGGGAGCTGTTTTTT. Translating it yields CASSPFPLRTDQLLTGELFF.

The CDR3 sequence: CASQAAWSANEKLFF. CDR3 sequence (DNA): TGTGCCAGCCAGGCGGCCTGGTCGGCTAATGAAAAACTGTTTTTT. V gene TRBV6-1 combines with J gene TRBJ1-4; unclear D gene. The CDR3 totals 15 residues. Trimming removed 8 bases from V and 3 bases from J, with 16 bases in between. The germline gives CDR1 MNHNS, CDR2 SASEGT.

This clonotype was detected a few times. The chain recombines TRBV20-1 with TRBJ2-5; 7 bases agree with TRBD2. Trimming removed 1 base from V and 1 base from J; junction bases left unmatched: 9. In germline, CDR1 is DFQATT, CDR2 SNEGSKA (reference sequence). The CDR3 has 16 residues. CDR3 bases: TGCAGTGCTAGAGGAGGATCTAGCGGCACCCAAGAGACCCAGTACTTC. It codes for CSARGGSSGTQETQYF.

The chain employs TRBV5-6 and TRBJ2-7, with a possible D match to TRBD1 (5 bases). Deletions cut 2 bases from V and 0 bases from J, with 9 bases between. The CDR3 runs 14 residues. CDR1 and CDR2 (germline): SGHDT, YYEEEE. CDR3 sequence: CASSFVDSSYEQYF. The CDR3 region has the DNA TGTGCCAGCAGCTTCGTTGACAGCTCCTACGAGCAGTACTTC.

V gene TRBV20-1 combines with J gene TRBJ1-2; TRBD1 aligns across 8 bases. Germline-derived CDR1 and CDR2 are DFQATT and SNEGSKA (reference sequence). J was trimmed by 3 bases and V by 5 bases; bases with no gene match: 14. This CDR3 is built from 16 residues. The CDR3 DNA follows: TGCAGTGCTTTGAAACCAGGGGGCGCGTATGACTATGGCTACACCTTC. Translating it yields CSALKPGGAYDYGYTF.

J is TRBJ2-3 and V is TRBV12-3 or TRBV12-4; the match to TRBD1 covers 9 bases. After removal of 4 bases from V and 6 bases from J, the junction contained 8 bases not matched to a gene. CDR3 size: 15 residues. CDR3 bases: TGTGCCAGCAGTTCCGTGGAACAGGGGGCGGATACGCAGTATTTT. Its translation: CASSSVEQGADTQYF.

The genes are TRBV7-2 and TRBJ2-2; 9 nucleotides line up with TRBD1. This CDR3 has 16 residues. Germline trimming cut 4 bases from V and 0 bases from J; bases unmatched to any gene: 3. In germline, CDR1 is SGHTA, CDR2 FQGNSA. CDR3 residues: CASSSRTGANTGELFF. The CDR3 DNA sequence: TGTGCCAGCAGCTCGAGGACAGGGGCGAACACCGGGGAGCTGTTTTTT.

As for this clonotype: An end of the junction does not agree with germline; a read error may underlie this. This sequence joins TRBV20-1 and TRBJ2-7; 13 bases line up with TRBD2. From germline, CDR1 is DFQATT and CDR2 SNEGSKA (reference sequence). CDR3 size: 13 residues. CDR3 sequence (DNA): TGCAGTGCTAGACTACTAGCGGGGGGGCCTCCATTCTTC. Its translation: CSARLLAGGPPFF.

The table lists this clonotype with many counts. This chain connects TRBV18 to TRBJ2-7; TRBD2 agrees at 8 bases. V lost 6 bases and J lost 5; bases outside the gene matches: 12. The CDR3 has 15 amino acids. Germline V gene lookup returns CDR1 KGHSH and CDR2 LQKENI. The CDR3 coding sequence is TGTGCCAGCTCCCGCGGGGGGCTACAAGGGAACGAGCAGTACTTC. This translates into CASSRGGLQGNEQYF.

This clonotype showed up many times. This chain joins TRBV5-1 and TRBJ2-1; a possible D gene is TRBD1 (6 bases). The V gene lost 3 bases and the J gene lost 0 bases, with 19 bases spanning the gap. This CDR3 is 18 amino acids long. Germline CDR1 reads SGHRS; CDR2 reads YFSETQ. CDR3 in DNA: TGCGCCAGCAGCTCACGTCCCGGGACACAAAGCTCCTACAATGAGCAGTTCTTC. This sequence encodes CASSSRPGTQSSYNEQFF. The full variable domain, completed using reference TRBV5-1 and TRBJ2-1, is KAGVTQTPRYLIKTRGQQVTLSCSPISGHRSVSWYQQTPGQGLQFLFEYFSETQRNKGNFPGRFSGRQFSNSRSEMNVSTLELGDSALYLCASSSRPGTQSSYNEQFFGPGTRLTVL.

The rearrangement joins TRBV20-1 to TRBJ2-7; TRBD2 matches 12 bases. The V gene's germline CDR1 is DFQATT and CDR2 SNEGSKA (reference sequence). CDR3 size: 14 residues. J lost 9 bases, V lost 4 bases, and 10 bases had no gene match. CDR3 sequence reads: CSATQGTSGSAQYF. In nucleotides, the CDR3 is TGCAGTGCTACCCAGGGGACTAGCGGGTCGGCGCAGTACTTC.

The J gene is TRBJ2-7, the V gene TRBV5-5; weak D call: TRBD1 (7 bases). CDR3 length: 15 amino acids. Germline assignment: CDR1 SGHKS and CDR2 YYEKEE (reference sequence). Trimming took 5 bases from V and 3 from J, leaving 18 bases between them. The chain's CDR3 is CASRPAGQNIYEQYF. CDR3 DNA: TGTGCCAGCAGGCCCGCGGGACAGAATATCTACGAGCAGTACTTC.

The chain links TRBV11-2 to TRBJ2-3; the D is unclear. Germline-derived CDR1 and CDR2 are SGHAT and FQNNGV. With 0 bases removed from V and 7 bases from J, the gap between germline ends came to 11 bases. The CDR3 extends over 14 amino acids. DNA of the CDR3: TGTGCCAGCAGCTTAGACGCGATGGGGAATACGCAGTATTTT. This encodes CASSLDAMGNTQYF. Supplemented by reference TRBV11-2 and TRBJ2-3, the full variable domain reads EAGVAQSPRYKIIEKRQSVAFWCNPISGHATLYWYQQILGQGPKLLIQFQNNGVVDDSQLPKDRFSAERLKGVDSTLKIQPAKLEDSAVYLCASSLDAMGNTQYFGPGTRLTVL.

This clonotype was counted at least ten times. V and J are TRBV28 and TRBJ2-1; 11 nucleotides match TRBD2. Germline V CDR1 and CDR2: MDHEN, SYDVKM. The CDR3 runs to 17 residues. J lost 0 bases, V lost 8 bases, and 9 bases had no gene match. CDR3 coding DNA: TGTGCCAGCGCGGGACTAGCGGATGCCCCCTCCTACAATGAGCAGTTCTTC. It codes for CASAGLADAPSYNEQFF.

The CDR3 sequence is CASSPSGSYHEQYF. As DNA, the CDR3 is TGTGCCAGCAGTCCTAGCGGGTCATACCACGAGCAGTACTTC. V and J are TRBV6-2 or TRBV6-3 and TRBJ2-7; 8 bases line up with TRBD2. The CDR3 extends over 14 amino acids. Germline lookup yields CDR1 MNHEY and CDR2 SVGEGT. The V and J ends lost 5 bases and 5 bases, in that order; junction bases with no gene match: 8.

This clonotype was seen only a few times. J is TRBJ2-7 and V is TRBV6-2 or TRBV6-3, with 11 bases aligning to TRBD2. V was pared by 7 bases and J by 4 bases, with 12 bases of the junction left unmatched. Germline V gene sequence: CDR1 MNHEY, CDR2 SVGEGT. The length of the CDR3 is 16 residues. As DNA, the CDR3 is TGTGCCAGCACTCATACTAGCGGGAGTATTATGTACGAGCAGTACTTC. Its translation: CASTHTSGSIMYEQYF.